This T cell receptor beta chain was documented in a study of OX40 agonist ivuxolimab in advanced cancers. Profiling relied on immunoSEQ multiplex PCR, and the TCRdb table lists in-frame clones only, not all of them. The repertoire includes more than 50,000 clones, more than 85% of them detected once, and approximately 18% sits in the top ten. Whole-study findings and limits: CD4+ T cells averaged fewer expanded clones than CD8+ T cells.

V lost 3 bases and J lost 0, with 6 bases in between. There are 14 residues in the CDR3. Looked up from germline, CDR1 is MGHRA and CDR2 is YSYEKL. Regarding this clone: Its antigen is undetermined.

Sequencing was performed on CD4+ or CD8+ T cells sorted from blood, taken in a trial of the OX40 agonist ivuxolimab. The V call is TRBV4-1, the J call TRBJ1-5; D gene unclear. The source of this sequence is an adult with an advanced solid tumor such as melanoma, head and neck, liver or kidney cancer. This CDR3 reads CASSQGFSNQPQHF. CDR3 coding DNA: TGCGCCAGCAGCCAGGGTTTTAGCAATCAGCCCCAGCATTTT.